This T cell receptor beta chain was retrieved from a study of CD8+ T cells in alopecia areata (dated by TCRdb to the late 2010s). Notes on the research overall: Treated patients were enrolled in an open-label pilot trial of oral tofacitinib, 5 to 10 mg twice daily, for moderate-to-severe alopecia areata. Amplification of TCRbeta CDR3 regions was done by immunoSEQ multiplex PCR using 35 Vbeta forward primers and 13 Jbeta reverse primers. Human TCRbeta sequencing covered scalp tissue and sorted CD4+ and CD8+ peripheral blood T cells from patchy and totalis/universalis alopecia areata patients and healthy controls. For the treated patients, the SALT score, which quantifies what percentage of scalp surface area is affected, served as the measure of disease severity. Scalp clonality was compared across normal scalp (n=4), patchy alopecia areata scalp (n=8), and alopecia totalis/universalis scalp (n=8). To study T cell clonal expansion in alopecia areata, the researchers applied high-throughput TCRbeta sequencing to both the C3H/HeJ mouse model and human patients. RNA was extracted with the PAXgene miRNA kit for fixed scalp, the miRNeasy kit for PBMCs, and the RNeasy kit for mouse skin. Patients stayed on tofacitinib for 6 to 18 months and then had 6 months of follow-up off drug so that delayed response and recurrence could be assessed. Biopsies were taken from tofacitinib-treated patients at baseline and at 4 and 24 weeks of treatment, and a later scalp biopsy was taken in several of the tofacitinib-treated patients. What the research found in general, with its limitations: Because the treated cohort was small and had only one nonresponder, larger studies are needed to examine links between baseline CD8+ expansion and response. With tofacitinib, both scalp clonality and the number of expanded CD8+ clones among the top 100 scalp clones went down significantly. During tofacitinib treatment, many expanded lesional clones remained in scalp and blood, and this persistence may partly explain relapse after treatment is stopped. Higher clonality and more expanded CD8+ clones were observed in lesional scalp than in normal scalp, particularly in alopecia totalis/universalis, a finding suggestive of antigenic drive. Unlike mouse skin, which is dominated by gammadelta T cells, normal human skin has resident alphabeta T cells that are also sequenced, and this complicates analysis of the scalp TCR repertoire. TCR sequences shared between patients were less clear than in mice, possibly partly because of HLA diversity in the patient population.

Read against the paper, the sample's treatment or condition label means: oral pan-JAK inhibitor, 5-10 mg twice daily. Peripheral blood and lesional scalp punch biopsies were obtained from patients with alopecia areata. PBMCs were isolated by density centrifugation and stained for CD3, CD4 and CD8, and CD4+ and CD8+ T cells were sorted on a FACSAria. Libraries were built with the immunoSEQ multiplex PCR assay. RNA was extracted from all samples and reverse transcribed into cDNA as template for TCR sequencing. SuperScript III was used for first-strand cDNA synthesis, primed with a 2:1 mix of oligo-dT and random hexamers. Amplification bias was assessed with a synthetic immune receptor repertoire, and residual bias was removed computationally. On the authors' methods: Raw reads were preprocessed to remove errors, and CDR3 was defined by IMGT conventions from the conserved cysteine to phenylalanine. Clonality was computed by normalizing Shannon entropy by log2 of the number of productive unique TCRs and subtracting the result from 1. Whether scalp clones were CD4 or CD8 was inferred by matching scalp TCRbeta sequences against CD4 and CD8 repertoires sorted from blood. Imported from immuneACCESS, the table was reduced by TCRdb to in-frame sequences with V and J called. These copies leave out some clones; in studies compared against another copy, an unresolved V gene accounts for under half, and the cause of the remainder is not known. V and J calls and clone size come straight from that table; D and trimming were deduced from the DNA. The sample table shows roughly 210,000 clones, and approximately 40% are seen once. 2% to 3% of the sample comes from the top ten.

Trimming costs V 3 bases and J 2 bases, and their ends lie 14 bases apart. The germline V gene sets CDR1 to SGHRS and CDR2 to YFSETQ. The CDR3 has 15 amino acids, counting the end cysteine and phenylalanine. CDR3 DNA only is kept here, 45 bases in frame from base 1. About this clone itself: Its antigen specificity is not known. No much larger clonotype is one base removed from it; base qualities were not supplied.

The sequenced sample was CD4+ T cells sorted from blood, obtained at approximately week 37, from a patient treated with tofacitinib. This receptor chain uses TRBV5-1 and TRBJ2-5, with TRBD1 tentatively as D gene (6 bases match). This TCR came from a human donor with alopecia areata. This receptor carries the CDR3 CASSSGQQLQETQYF. The nucleotide sequence is TGCGCCAGCAGCTCTGGACAGCAACTTCAAGAGACCCAGTACTTC. Extended through the reference TRBV5-1 and TRBJ2-5 proteins, this CDR3 yields the full variable domain: KAGVTQTPRYLIKTRGQQVTLSCSPISGHRSVSWYQQTPGQGLQFLFEYFSETQRNKGNFPGRFSGRQFSNSRSEMNVSTLELGDSALYLCASSSGQQLQETQYFGPGTRLLVL.